Presented here are 5 T cell receptor beta chains from one specimen sequenced in a study of shared clonotypes between healthy human individuals. The repertoire was sequenced with immunoSEQ multiplex PCR; TCRdb's copy has only in-frame clones and lacks some. The sample yields about 1,800,000 clones, about 95% seen once. Only CD45RO-negative cells positively selected for CCR7 counted as naive CD8 cells, so terminally differentiated effector memory CD45RA+ cells were excluded. Sequences were obtained from naive CD8+ T cells sorted from blood. These receptor sequences come from a young man in good health.

The chain employs TRBV5-4 and TRBJ2-7, with D hard to call. CDR1 SGHNT and CDR2 YYREEE come from the germline V gene (reference sequence). CDR3 size: 15 residues. Trimming removed 0 bases at V and 2 bases at J, with 12 bases between. CDR3 protein: CASSLAPGYTYEQYF. CDR3 coding DNA: TGTGCCAGCAGCTTGGCCCCTGGTTACACCTACGAGCAGTACTTC.

As to this clone: This sample also contains other DNA sequences that code for the same CDR3. The chain couples TRBV19 to TRBJ2-7; D is undetermined. Germline V gene sequence: CDR1 LNHDA, CDR2 SQIVND (reference sequence). The CDR3 covers 13 residues. The V and J ends lost 3 bases and 4 bases respectively, with 10 bases between them. CDR3 sequence reads: CASSISGPYEQYF. The CDR3 region has the DNA TGTGCCAGTAGTATTTCTGGACCGTACGAGCAGTACTTC.

This chain connects TRBV5-6 to TRBJ2-3; D assignment may be TRBD1 or TRBD2 (7 bases each). V lost 0 bases, J lost 0 bases, and 11 bases lay in between. The CDR3 has 16 residues. Germline CDR1 and CDR2: SGHDT and YYEEEE. CDR3 in amino acids: CASSLVRGGSTDTQYF. The CDR3 DNA reads as TGTGCCAGCAGCTTGGTCAGGGGGGGTAGCACAGATACGCAGTATTTT.

The rearrangement uses TRBV11-2 and TRBJ2-5; D is uncertain. Trimming took off 0 bases at V and 3 bases at J, with 11 bases between the two ends. The CDR3 sequence is 15 residues long. Per germline, CDR1 SGHAT and CDR2 FQNNGV. This chain's CDR3 is CASSLDAHGEETQYF. The CDR3 DNA sequence: TGTGCCAGCAGCTTAGACGCCCACGGAGAAGAGACCCAGTACTTC.

The chain joins TRBV21-1 to TRBJ2-7. TRBV21-1 is assigned pseudogene status. The CDR3 consists of 15 residues. Here the CDR3 reads CASNAVSRQHYEQYF. CDR3 coding DNA: TGTGCCAGCAACGCGGTGAGTCGACAACACTACGAGCAGTACTTC.